The 17 T cell receptor beta chains in this list originate from one sample, sequenced in a study of cytomegalovirus exposure and HLA in healthy donors. The primer mix had 60 Vbeta and 13 Jbeta primers. TCRdb keeps only in-frame clones here, not all; method: immunoSEQ multiplex PCR. Among 100,000 to 150,000 clones listed, more than 9% were seen once. Specimen: PBMCs. The receptor source for this set is a woman under 30 in good health and CMV-seropositive.

Only a few counts were recorded for this clone. This sequence joins TRBV6-5 and TRBJ2-1; a possible D gene is TRBD1 (5 bases). The CDR3 has 15 residues. The germline V gene has CDR1 MNHEY and CDR2 SVGAGI. Trimming removed 7 bases from V and 4 bases from J, with 17 bases in between. The CDR3 loop is CASTQRAGSYNEQFF. DNA for the CDR3: TGTGCCAGCACCCAACGGGCAGGGTCTTACAATGAGCAGTTCTTC.

This clone occurred a few times. The V gene is TRBV13, the J gene TRBJ2-1, with 8 bases lining up with TRBD1. V gave up 6 bases and J gave up 5 bases; unmatched junction bases: 0. Germline CDR1 is PRHDT and CDR2 is FYEKMQ (reference sequence). The length of the CDR3 is 12 residues. DNA for the CDR3: TGTGCCAGCAGGGACAGGGACAATGAGCAGTTCTTC. Its translation is CASRDRDNEQFF.

The chain employs TRBV27 and TRBJ2-2; perhaps TRBD2 as D (7 bases). The length of the CDR3 is 15 residues. Between the trimmed V and J ends, which lost 0 bases and 6 bases, there was a span of 11 bases. Germline assignment: CDR1 MNHEY and CDR2 SMNVEV (reference sequence). This CDR3 is CASSLSRGGAGELFF. CDR3 bases: TGTGCCAGCAGTTTATCTAGGGGGGGTGCCGGGGAGCTGTTTTTT.

The gene calls are TRBV11-3 and TRBJ2-7; possibly TRBD1 for D (6 bases). CDR3 length: 14 residues. V lost 5 bases and J 4 bases, leaving 15 bases between the germline ends. Per germline, CDR1 SGHNT and CDR2 YENEEA. The CDR3, as DNA: TGTGCCAGCAGCCCAACAGGGTTTCGGTACGAGCAGTACTTC. This codes for CASSPTGFRYEQYF. Complete variable domain (other parts from reference TRBV11-3 and TRBJ2-7): EAGVVQSPRYKIIEKKQPVAFWCNPISGHNTLYWYLQNLGQGPELLIRYENEEAVDDSQLPKDRFSAERLKGVDSTLKIQPAELGDSAVYLCASSPTGFRYEQYFGPGTRLTVT.

This chain links TRBV28 with TRBJ1-5; TRBD1 matches 8 bases. This CDR3 has 15 residues. The germline gives CDR1 MDHEN, CDR2 SYDVKM. Losses at the gene ends were 6 bases for V and 6 bases for J; bases not matched to a gene: 10. The CDR3 nucleotides are TGTGCCAGCAGCTTAAGTACAGGGGGGAGTCAGCCCCAGCATTTT. This sequence encodes CASSLSTGGSQPQHF.

The chain employs TRBV9 and TRBJ2-3; maybe TRBD2 (5 bases). The CDR3 has 16 amino acids. Per the germline V gene, CDR1 is SGDLS and CDR2 is YYNGEE. V was clipped by 4 bases and J by 2 bases, with 17 bases between them. The DNA for the CDR3 is TGTGCCAGCAGCCTTGGACTCTACCTTAACACAGATACGCAGTATTTT. Translating gives CASSLGLYLNTDTQYF.

The gene calls are TRBV5-1 and TRBJ2-5, with 11 bases aligning to TRBD2. There are 15 residues in the CDR3. The V gene's germline CDR1 is SGHRS and CDR2 YFSETQ. Trimming removed 4 bases from V and 9 bases from J; junction bases left unmatched: 11. The CDR3 region has the DNA TGCGCCAGCAGCCCCGGGACTAGCGGTCCTCTGGCCCAGTACTTC. Translated, it gives CASSPGTSGPLAQYF.

The chain uses TRBV19 and TRBJ1-4; 7 nucleotides agree with TRBD1. V lost 6 bases to trimming and J lost 2 bases; unmatched junction nucleotides: 6. This CDR3 comprises 15 residues. Germline V gives CDR1 LNHDA, CDR2 SQIVND (reference sequence). CDR3 sequence (DNA): TGTGCCAGTAGGACCGAACAGGGGACTAATGAAAAACTGTTTTTT. It specifies CASRTEQGTNEKLFF.

The table lists this clone with a few counts. The rearrangement links TRBV6-1 to TRBJ1-2; D possibly corresponds to TRBD1 (6 bases). V dropped 2 bases and J dropped 2 bases, with 12 bases sitting between them. Germline values: CDR1 MNHNS, CDR2 SASEGT. This CDR3 has 15 residues. CDR3 region: CASSEMGQGNYGYTF. CDR3 nucleotides: TGTGCCAGCAGTGAAATGGGGCAGGGGAACTATGGCTACACCTTC.

On this clone: Other nucleotide sequences from this sample produce the same CDR3. The J gene is TRBJ1-1, the V gene TRBV30; no definite D call. The germline V and J ends were trimmed by 0 bases and 4 bases, with 9 bases remaining between them. The germline V gene encodes CDR1 GTSNPN and CDR2 SVGIG (reference sequence). This CDR3 has 13 residues. CDR3: CAWSVHEGTEAFF. CDR3 DNA: TGTGCCTGGAGTGTACACGAGGGCACTGAAGCTTTCTTT.

This clone has just a few counts. As DNA, the CDR3 is TGTGCCAGCAGCGAAACAGGGCGCACTGAAGCTTTCTTT. Residues: CASSETGRTEAFF. This sequence joins TRBV11-3 and TRBJ1-1, with D maybe TRBD1 (6 bases). Trimming shortened V by 5 bases and J by 4 bases, and 11 bases separated the two germline ends. The length of the CDR3 is 13 residues. Germline V gene lookup returns CDR1 SGHNT and CDR2 YENEEA.

V usage is TRBV5-1 and J usage is TRBJ2-1; the match to TRBD2 covers 10 bases. The CDR3 has 15 amino acids. Germline V gene lookup returns CDR1 SGHRS and CDR2 YFSETQ. After removal of 4 bases from V and 4 bases from J, the junction contained 5 bases not matched to a gene. The DNA for the CDR3 is TGCGCCAGCAGCGCTGGGACTAGCGAGTACAATGAGCAGTTCTTC. It codes for CASSAGTSEYNEQFF.

This clone was counted between two and nine times. The chain combines TRBV4-1 with TRBJ1-1; TRBD1 agrees at 8 bases. The V gene end was trimmed by 2 bases and the J gene end by 10 bases; junction bases not matched to a gene: 12. The CDR3 extends over 15 amino acids. Germline V lookup: CDR1 MGHRA, CDR2 YSYEKL. Written as DNA, the CDR3 is TGCGCCAGCAGCCAACTTCAAACAGGGGGATTGGGAGCTTTCTTT. Translated: CASSQLQTGGLGAFF.

The table lists this clone with many counts. The rearrangement joins TRBV7-2 to TRBJ2-1; D may be TRBD2 (7 bases). Germline V CDR1 and CDR2: SGHTA, FQGNSA. Trimming cost V 7 bases and J 2 bases, with 18 bases left between them. The CDR3 has 16 amino acids. The CDR3 nucleotides read TGTGCCAGCACTCGAAGGGAGGGGGAGCCCTACAATGAGCAGTTCTTC. Amino acids: CASTRREGEPYNEQFF.

This chain links TRBV14 with TRBJ2-1, with D unresolved. CDR1 and CDR2 from the germline V gene are SGHDN and FVKESK. Trimming removed 0 bases from V and 3 bases from J, with 3 bases in between. The CDR3 is 13 residues long. As DNA, the CDR3 is TGTGCCAGCAGCCAAGACAGCTACAATGAGCAGTTCTTC. This gives the protein CASSQDSYNEQFF.

This clone was seen more than once but under ten times. The chain employs TRBV2 and TRBJ1-1; TRBD1 aligns across 9 bases. The CDR3 sequence is 14 residues long. The germline CDR1 and CDR2 sequences are SNHLY and FYNNEI. With 4 bases clipped from V and 5 bases from J, the junction kept 5 bases outside the gene matches. The CDR3 loop is CASSVQGARTEAFF. In DNA form, the CDR3 reads TGTGCCAGCAGTGTACAGGGGGCGAGGACTGAAGCTTTCTTT.

This clone was found a few times. The genes are TRBV9 and TRBJ2-7; no definite D call. Per the germline V gene, CDR1 is SGDLS and CDR2 is YYNGEE. CDR3 size: 14 residues. Trimming pared 3 bases from V and 0 bases from J, leaving 10 bases between. The DNA for the CDR3 is TGTGCCAGCAGCGGGAGTCTCTTCTCCTACGAGCAGTACTTC. Protein product: CASSGSLFSYEQYF.